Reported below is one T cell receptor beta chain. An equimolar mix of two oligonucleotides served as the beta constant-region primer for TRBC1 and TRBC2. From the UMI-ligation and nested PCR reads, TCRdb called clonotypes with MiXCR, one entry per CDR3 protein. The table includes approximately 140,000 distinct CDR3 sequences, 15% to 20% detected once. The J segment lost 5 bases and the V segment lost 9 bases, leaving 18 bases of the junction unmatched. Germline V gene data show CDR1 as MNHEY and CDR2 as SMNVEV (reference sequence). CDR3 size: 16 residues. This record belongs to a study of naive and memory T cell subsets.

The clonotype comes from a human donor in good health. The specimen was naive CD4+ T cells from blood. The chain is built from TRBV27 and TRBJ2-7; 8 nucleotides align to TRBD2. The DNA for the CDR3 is TGTGCCAGTACCGGCCGGGAGGCCAGCGGGAGCCACGAGCAGTACTTC. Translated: CASTGREASGSHEQYF.